This TCR beta chain was documented in a study of cytomegalovirus exposure and HLA in healthy donors. Regarding the study as a whole: In an earlier analysis, about 87% or about 30%: the productive usage of most TCR beta V segments. According to a later analysis, donors in an Asian-associated ancestry cluster reportedly had fewer N-insertions than the roughly 670-donor mean. As a later analysis showed, a missense DCLRE1C variant was linked to trimming of TCR beta V- and J-genes. Several of the most significant clusters were apparently associated with common viral pathogens in a later analysis.

Primers for the PCR totalled 60 Vbeta and 13 Jbeta. TCRdb's table, derived via immunoSEQ multiplex PCR, lists solely in-frame clones and lacks some. Among about 160,000 clones, 75% to 90% were seen once, and the ten largest hold around 5%. This clone appeared a single time. What it binds is not known. This CDR3 region has 19 residues. Germline CDR1 reads KGHSH; CDR2 reads LQKENI. Losses at the gene ends were 0 bases for V and 4 bases for J; bases not matched to a gene: 17. The chain is built from TRBV18 and TRBJ1-2; TRBD1 aligns across 7 bases. What was sequenced was PBMCs. This TCR was sampled from a man between 25 and 39 years old in good health and CMV-seronegative. CDR3 region: CASSPPFRRGTAMGYGYTF. The CDR3 DNA follows: TGTGCCAGCTCACCACCTTTCCGCAGAGGGACAGCCATGGGCTATGGCTACACCTTC.